A selection of T cell receptor beta chains follows, all from one sample in a study of post-analysis software for immune sequencing data. From the PCR reads, TCRdb called clonotypes with MiXCR, one entry per CDR3 protein. The sample includes 740,000 or so distinct CDR3 sequences, approximately 53% of them seen just once. The sample comprised blood. The source of these receptors is a girl between 5 and 17 years old with multiple sclerosis. CDR3s include the opening cysteine and the closing phenylalanine or tryptophan. The D gene is left open where the match is weak. Clone size is given for some rows only: seen once, a few or many times, or a class if the clone is expanded.

abundance	d_gene	v_gene	len	j_gene	CDR3nt	CDR3aa
.	TRBD2	TRBV2	13	TRBJ2-1	TGTGCCAGCAGTGAACTAGCGGGAGCTGAGCAGTTCTTC	CASSELAGAEQFF
.	.	TRBV20-1	11	TRBJ2-5	TGCAGTGCCCTAGAGTTAGAGACCCAGTACTTC	CSALELETQYF
few	TRBD1	TRBV10-3	16	TRBJ2-6	TGTGCCATCGGCCCGGGACAGAGGTCTGGGGCCAACGTCCTGACTTTC	CAIGPGQRSGANVLTF
once	TRBD2	TRBV10-3	17	TRBJ2-5	TGTGCCATCAGTGAGTCTCCCCTAGCGGGAGGGCCACGGGAGCAGTACTTC	CAISESPLAGGPREQYF
.	TRBD2	TRBV12-3/TRBV12-4	15	TRBJ2-1	TGTGCCAGCAGTTCCGTGGGAGCGGGAGCAAATGAGCAGTTCTTC	CASSSVGAGANEQFF
.	TRBD1	TRBV10-3	15	TRBJ2-3	TGTGCCATCAGTGAGGAAACAGGGGGCGGATATACGCAGTATTTT	CAISEETGGGYTQYF
.	.	TRBV5-5	16	TRBJ2-1	TGTGCCAGCAGCCCGGCGGGGTCCGGGGTTCGCAATGAGCAGTTCTTC	CASSPAGSGVRNEQFF
.	.	TRBV5-1	14	TRBJ2-5	TGCGCCAGCAGCTTGGGTTGGGCACAGTGGGAGCAGTACTTC	CASSLGWAQWEQYF
.	.	TRBV12-3/TRBV12-4	17	TRBJ2-1	TGTGCCAGCAGTTCTTTTCGGGGGCTAGCGCTGTACAATGAGCAGTTCTTC	CASSSFRGLALYNEQFF
few	.	TRBV12-3/TRBV12-4	18	TRBJ2-5	TGTGCCAGCAGTTTAGCTGGGCCGGGATTGAGGGGGCAAGAGACCCAGTACTTC	CASSLAGPGLRGQETQYF
.	.	TRBV20-1	15	TRBJ2-7	TGCAGTGCTAGACCCCCCAACGGGAGAATATACGAGCAGTACTTC	CSARPPNGRIYEQYF
.	TRBD1	TRBV20-1	15	TRBJ1-4	TGCAGTGCTGGAAGACAGGGGGCATATGGTGAAAAACTGTTTTTT	CSAGRQGAYGEKLFF
.	.	TRBV5-1	15	TRBJ1-1	TGCGCCAGCAGCTCTGGGGCAGTTATGAACGCTGAAGCTTTCTTT	CASSSGAVMNAEAFF
.	TRBD1	TRBV9	16	TRBJ1-2	TGTGCCAGCAGCGAGCTAGGCGGGACAGCTAACTATGGCTACACCTTC	CASSELGGTANYGYTF
.	TRBD1	TRBV25-1	13	TRBJ1-2	TGTGCCAGCAACAAGGACAGGGGTTATGGCTACACCTTC	CASNKDRGYGYTF
few	TRBD1	TRBV20-1	15	TRBJ1-2	TGCAGTGCTAGGGAACGGGGACAGCGGAACTATGGCTACACCTTC	CSARERGQRNYGYTF
once	.	TRBV3-1	13	TRBJ2-7	TGTGCCAGCAAAGCGGTCGCTACCTACGAGCAGTACTTC	CASKAVATYEQYF
.	TRBD2	TRBV6-7	17	TRBJ2-1	TGTGCCAGCAGTTACTCCCTTCCTAGCGGGGACTCGAATGAGCAGTTCTTC	CASSYSLPSGDSNEQFF
.	TRBD1	TRBV6-1	14	TRBJ2-1	TGTGCCGGCACCCAGGGGGAGAGTTACAATGAGCAGTTCTTC	CAGTQGESYNEQFF
.	.	TRBV7-2	14	TRBJ1-5	TGTGCCAGCAGCTCGCGGGCAGGCAATCAGCCCCAGCATTTT	CASSSRAGNQPQHF
.	.	TRBV29-1	14	TRBJ1-4	TGCAGCGTGGCAGGGGCCTCAACTAATGAAAAACTGTTTTTT	CSVAGASTNEKLFF
.	TRBD1	TRBV6-1	12	TRBJ1-1	TGTGCCACCAGACAGGGGAACACTGAAGCTTTCTTT	CATRQGNTEAFF
few	.	TRBV9	14	TRBJ2-7	TGTGCCAGCAGCGTAGACGTTGGAGATTACGAGCAGTACTTC	CASSVDVGDYEQYF
.	TRBD1	TRBV11-1	15	TRBJ2-1	TGTGCCAGCAGCTTCGGACAGGTTGCGTACAATGAGCAGTTCTTC	CASSFGQVAYNEQFF
.	.	TRBV7-2	12	TRBJ2-1	TGTGCCAGCAGCCTCCACTACAATGAGCAGTTCTTC	CASSLHYNEQFF
few	.	TRBV20-1	14	TRBJ2-7	TGCAGTGCTAGAGACAGGGCTGTGGGCTACGAGCAGTACTTC	CSARDRAVGYEQYF
few	TRBD1	TRBV20-1	15	TRBJ2-7	TGCAGTGCTAAAGCCCCTCGGGACAGCCTTTACGAGCAGTACTTC	CSAKAPRDSLYEQYF
.	.	TRBV9	16	TRBJ2-4	TGTGCCAGCAGCCCCTCCCCCGACTTCCCGAGGGACATTCAGTACTTC	CASSPSPDFPRDIQYF
few	.	TRBV15	14	TRBJ2-7	TGTGCCACCAGCAGAGATACCCGCTCCTACGAGCAGTACTTC	CATSRDTRSYEQYF
.	.	TRBV5-1	16	TRBJ1-1	TGCGCCAGCAGCTTGGAGCTTGGGTTTTCGAACACTGAAGCTTTCTTT	CASSLELGFSNTEAFF
many	TRBD2	TRBV4-1	20	TRBJ2-3	TGCGCCAGCAGCCTACGGGGACTAGCGGGGGCCCGGACAAGCACAGATACGCAGTATTTT	CASSLRGLAGARTSTDTQYF
once	.	TRBV7-9	15	TRBJ2-3	TGTGCCAGCAGCTTCCTACCCCCTAGCGAAGATACGCAGTATTTT	CASSFLPPSEDTQYF
.	TRBD1	TRBV7-9	16	TRBJ2-4	TGTGCCAGCAGCTTCCAAATGGGACAGTCCAAAAACATTCAGTACTTC	CASSFQMGQSKNIQYF
few	TRBD1	TRBV27	14	TRBJ2-5	TGTGCCAGCAGACACAGGGGGAATTTGGAGACCCAGTACTTC	CASRHRGNLETQYF
.	TRBD1	TRBV20-1	14	TRBJ2-1	TGCAGTGCGCACGACAGGGTAGCCTACAATGAGCAGTTCTTC	CSAHDRVAYNEQFF
.	.	TRBV14	15	TRBJ2-1	TGTGCCAGCAGCCATTATCGGACAACAGACGATGAGCAGTTCTTC	CASSHYRTTDDEQFF
few	.	TRBV20-1	11	TRBJ2-5	TGCAGTGGCAGCGCTAGCGAGACCCAGTACTTC	CSGSASETQYF
few	.	TRBV27	13	TRBJ2-5	TGTGCCAGCAGACACGACAAGGGGGAGACCCAGTACTTC	CASRHDKGETQYF
.	.	TRBV25-1	14	TRBJ2-1	TGTGCCAGCCGAGGGGAACTGAGTTACAATGAGCAGTTCTTC	CASRGELSYNEQFF
once	.	TRBV3-1	13	TRBJ2-2	TGTGCCAGCAGCCATTTACACACCGGGGAGCTGTTTTTT	CASSHLHTGELFF
.	TRBD1	TRBV5-1	14	TRBJ1-1	TGCGCCAGCAGCTCCCACAGGGGATATCGTGAAGCTTTCTTT	CASSSHRGYREAFF
.	.	TRBV4-1	18	TRBJ2-1	TGCGCCAGCAGCCTTTATCCCGGCGGGCAGGGATCCTACAATGAGCAGTTCTTC	CASSLYPGGQGSYNEQFF
.	.	TRBV9	15	TRBJ1-1	TGTGCCAGCAGCGTAGTAAAGGGGCGAGTGACTGAAGCTTTCTTT	CASSVVKGRVTEAFF
.	.	TRBV3-1	18	TRBJ2-5	TGTGCCAGCAGCCAAGATGTACAGCGAGGAGCGGTCCAAGAGACCCAGTACTTC	CASSQDVQRGAVQETQYF
once	TRBD2	TRBV7-2	14	TRBJ2-3	TGTGCCAGCCGACTAGCGGGAACAGGGATTACGCAGTATTTT	CASRLAGTGITQYF
.	.	TRBV5-1	17	TRBJ2-1	TGCGCCAGCAGCTTGGAAGGTAGGAGTAGCTCCTACAATGAGCAGTTCTTC	CASSLEGRSSSYNEQFF
.	.	TRBV5-6	17	TRBJ1-2	TGTGCCAGCAGCTTGGTGATGCAGGGGCGACCTAACTATGGCTACACCTTC	CASSLVMQGRPNYGYTF
.	TRBD2	TRBV20-1	15	TRBJ2-7	TGCAGTGCTAGAAGGGCGGGAGGGCCTCAGGGCGAGCAGTACTTC	CSARRAGGPQGEQYF
.	TRBD2	TRBV7-9	16	TRBJ2-1	TGTGCCAGCAGCCCATCGGGACTAGAAAATCGAAATGAGCAGTTCTTC	CASSPSGLENRNEQFF
few	TRBD1	TRBV7-2	15	TRBJ1-5	TGTGCCAGCAGTTTACGGACAGGAGGTAATCAGCCCCAGCATTTT	CASSLRTGGNQPQHF
.	TRBD2	TRBV12-3/TRBV12-4	15	TRBJ2-3	TGTGCCAGCAGTTGGACTAGCGGGGGTAGTGATACGCAGTATTTT	CASSWTSGGSDTQYF
few	.	TRBV20-1	15	TRBJ2-4	TGCAGTGCTAGGCACAGGGATGGGGCCAAAAACATTCAGTACTTC	CSARHRDGAKNIQYF
.	TRBD2	TRBV7-9	14	TRBJ2-5	TGTGCCAGCAGAGCCGGGCCGGGGGGAGAGACCCAGTACTTC	CASRAGPGGETQYF
many	.	TRBV29-1	13	TRBJ2-7	TGCAGCGTTGAATACCGAACGGGCTACGAGCAGTACTTC	CSVEYRTGYEQYF
.	TRBD2	TRBV27	18	TRBJ2-5	TGTGCCAGCAGACGGACCGGGACTAGCGGGAGGACTCAAGAGACCCAGTACTTC	CASRRTGTSGRTQETQYF
.	.	TRBV4-1	14	TRBJ2-3	TGCGCCAGCAGCCAAGATCCCGGCACAGATACGCAGTATTTT	CASSQDPGTDTQYF